A selection of T cell receptor beta chains follows, all from one sample in a study of response to subunit inactivated influenza vaccine. MiXCR, run by TCRdb on the RT-PCR reads, gives a single entry per CDR3 protein. In the table there are hundreds of thousands of distinct CDR3 sequences, 11% of which are singletons. The same sample was also studied in work on T cells expressing NK-cell markers.

The specimen comprised PBMCs from blood, sampled on the day of vaccination. Receptors originate from a man over 45 who received an inactivated influenza vaccine. Both conserved end residues are part of each CDR3. D genes are given only for firm matches. The size entry is marked missing in some rows and otherwise reads once, few, many or a size class.

TRBV4-1	-	few	13	TRBJ2-7	TGCGCCAGCAGCCAAAGTGACGCGTACGAGCAGTACTTC	CASSQSDAYEQYF
TRBV4-1	-	-	17	TRBJ1-5	TGCGCCAGCAGCCTCATCCTGTTGAGACAAAGCAATCAGCCCCAGCATTTT	CASSLILLRQSNQPQHF
TRBV6-5	-	few	15	TRBJ2-2	TGTGCCAGCAGTTACACCTTGGGGGGCACCGGGGAGCTGTTTTTT	CASSYTLGGTGELFF
TRBV9	-	many	15	TRBJ2-1	TGTGCCAGCAGCGTAGGGTCAGGGGGGAACAATGAGCAGTTCTTC	CASSVGSGGNNEQFF
TRBV12-3/TRBV12-4	TRBD1	many	13	TRBJ2-3	TGTGCCAGCAGTCGAAACAGGGGGGATACGCAGTATTTT	CASSRNRGDTQYF
TRBV30	-	-	16	TRBJ2-6	TGTGCCTGGAGTCGTGACAGAACCCCTGGGGCCAACGTCCTGACTTTC	CAWSRDRTPGANVLTF
TRBV4-2	TRBD1	-	18	TRBJ2-1	TGTGCCAGCAGCCTCGTCCAGGCAGGGGGCTACTCCTACAATGAGCAGTTCTTC	CASSLVQAGGYSYNEQFF
TRBV12-3/TRBV12-4	TRBD2	-	16	TRBJ2-5	TGTGCCAGCAGATGGACTAGCGGGAGGTGGGGGGAGACCCAGTACTTC	CASRWTSGRWGETQYF
TRBV20-1	TRBD1	few	14	TRBJ2-3	TGCAGTGCTACAGGACAGGAGCGCACAGATACGCAGTATTTT	CSATGQERTDTQYF
TRBV14	TRBD2	-	14	TRBJ2-1	TGTGCCAGCAGCAAGGGACTAGCGATGCATGAGCAGTTCTTC	CASSKGLAMHEQFF
TRBV9	TRBD2	many	16	TRBJ2-3	TGTGCCAGCAGCTTGGGGACTAGCGGGAGCCCAGATACGCAGTATTTT	CASSLGTSGSPDTQYF
TRBV4-2	TRBD2	few	17	TRBJ2-5	TGTGCCAGCAGCCAAGGTGCTAGCGGGAGGGTCCAAGAGACCCAGTACTTC	CASSQGASGRVQETQYF
TRBV12-3/TRBV12-4	TRBD2	few	15	TRBJ2-2	TGTGCCAGCAGCATCGGGCGGGGGGAAGACAGGGAGCTGTTTTTT	CASSIGRGEDRELFF
TRBV15	-	few	15	TRBJ2-3	TGTGCCACCAGCAGAGGAACGACTCGCACAGATACGCAGTATTTT	CATSRGTTRTDTQYF
TRBV19	-	-	13	TRBJ2-1	TGTGCCAGTAGTATTGTTAGCGTCCATGAGCAGTTCTTC	CASSIVSVHEQFF
TRBV4-2	-	-	13	TRBJ2-7	TGTGCCAGCAGCCGAGACAGCTACTACGAGCAGTACTTC	CASSRDSYYEQYF
TRBV7-8	TRBD2	few	16	TRBJ2-2	TGTGCCAGCAGCTCAGCAGGCGGGGGGCTGGTCGGGGAGCTGTTTTTT	CASSSAGGGLVGELFF
TRBV3-1	-	few	14	TRBJ2-7	TGTGCCAGCAGCCCTCCAGGGGGGCCGTACGAGCAGTACTTC	CASSPPGGPYEQYF
TRBV20-1	-	-	14	TRBJ1-1	TGCAGTGCTAGAAGAGGAGGGGGGAACACTGAAGCTTTCTTT	CSARRGGGNTEAFF
TRBV4-3	TRBD2	many	17	TRBJ2-2	TGCGCCAGCAGCCAAGATTACCCGGGAGGTAACACCGGGGAGCTGTTTTTT	CASSQDYPGGNTGELFF
TRBV18	TRBD1	few	13	TRBJ1-5	TGTGCCAGCTCAGTAGACAGGGGTTTGCCCCAGCATTTT	CASSVDRGLPQHF
TRBV2	TRBD1	few	15	TRBJ2-2	TGTGCCAGCAGTGTGGACAGGACGAACACCGGGGAGCTGTTTTTT	CASSVDRTNTGELFF
TRBV9	-	many	14	TRBJ2-3	TGTGCCATCAAGACAGTTCTTCGTGGAGATACGCAGTATTTT	CAIKTVLRGDTQYF
TRBV7-9	TRBD2	few	16	TRBJ2-7	TGTGCCAGCAGCTTAGGGGCTAGCGGGGCTACCTACGAGCAGTACTTC	CASSLGASGATYEQYF
TRBV29-1	-	few	13	TRBJ2-2	TGCAGCGTTTCCGATGCGAACACCGGGGAGCTGTTTTTT	CSVSDANTGELFF
TRBV5-6	-	few	15	TRBJ1-2	TGTGCCAGCAGCTTGTTACAGAAATTTCATTATGGCTACACCTTC	CASSLLQKFHYGYTF
TRBV12-3/TRBV12-4	TRBD2	many	14	TRBJ2-1	TGCGCCAGCAGCCCGGGGGGGTCCTACAATGAGCAGTTCTTC	CASSPGGSYNEQFF
TRBV9	TRBD2	-	15	TRBJ2-7	TGTGCCAGCAGCGAGGGGACTAGCGGGAGCTACGAGCAGTACTTC	CASSEGTSGSYEQYF
TRBV5-1	-	many	13	TRBJ2-3	TGCGCCAGCAGCTTGGGGAGTGGAGATACGCAGTATTTT	CASSLGSGDTQYF
TRBV28	-	many	14	TRBJ2-7	TGTGCCAGCAGCCCTAAACTGAGTTCCTACGAGCAGTACTTC	CASSPKLSSYEQYF
TRBV18	-	once	15	TRBJ2-2	TGTGCCACCCGAAGGTCGGGGCTCGACACCGGGGAGCTGTTTTTT	CATRRSGLDTGELFF
TRBV20-1	TRBD1	-	12	TRBJ2-7	TGCAGCGGAGGACAGGGAGCGTACGAGCAGTACTTC	CSGGQGAYEQYF
TRBV4-3	TRBD2	few	16	TRBJ2-3	TGCGCCAGCAGCCAGGGTAGCGGGGGACTCGGGGATACGCAGTATTTT	CASSQGSGGLGDTQYF
TRBV7-3	TRBD2	many	16	TRBJ2-3	TGTGCCAGCAGCTTAATTCCTAGCGGGAGGACAGATACGCAGTATTTT	CASSLIPSGRTDTQYF
TRBV7-8	TRBD1	-	15	TRBJ1-3	TGTGCCAGCAGCTGGGGACAGGGGTTTGGAAACACCATATATTTT	CASSWGQGFGNTIYF
TRBV28	-	few	13	TRBJ2-2	TGTGCCAGCAGTGACAAGGTCCCCGGGGAGCTGTTTTTT	CASSDKVPGELFF
TRBV29-1	-	-	12	TRBJ2-5	TGCAGCGTTGAAGATTTAGGGGATACCCAGTACTTC	CSVEDLGDTQYF
TRBV28	-	many	13	TRBJ1-2	TGTGCCAGCAGTCCCCGAATCGGCTCTGGCTACACCTTC	CASSPRIGSGYTF
TRBV7-2	-	-	15	TRBJ1-1	TGTGCCAGCAGCGCCCGGGCCTCAGTGAACACTGAAGCTTTCTTT	CASSARASVNTEAFF
TRBV7-9	TRBD2	-	17	TRBJ2-7	TGTGCCAGCAGCTCGCCTGGTAGACTAGCGAGGACCTACGAGCAGTACTTC	CASSSPGRLARTYEQYF
TRBV7-9	-	many	14	TRBJ1-1	TGTGCCAGTAGGTCAGGGGTCATAAACACTGAAGCTTTCTTT	CASRSGVINTEAFF
TRBV5-6	TRBD2	-	16	TRBJ2-3	TGTGCCAGCAGCAATGCCGGGACTAGCCCGTCAGATACGCAGTATTTT	CASSNAGTSPSDTQYF
TRBV21-1	-	-	18	TRBJ2-1	TGTGCCAGCAGCGAAAGTTCGAATAGCGGGGGCCCCTACAATGAGCAGTTCTTC	CASSESSNSGGPYNEQFF
TRBV25-1	-	few	16	TRBJ2-3	TGTGCCAGCAGTGAATTAGGGAGCGGCGCCCTAGATACGCAGTATTTT	CASSELGSGALDTQYF
TRBV30	-	-	12	TRBJ1-2	TGTGCCTGGAGTGTCGTAAGGAGTGGCTACACCTTC	CAWSVVRSGYTF
TRBV3-1	-	few	14	TRBJ1-1	TGTGCCAGCAGCCAAGTGCAGGGAATCACTGAAGCTTTCTTT	CASSQVQGITEAFF
TRBV20-1	-	few	12	TRBJ1-6	TGCAGTGCCGGACAGTCAAATTCACCCCTCCACTTT	CSAGQSNSPLHF
TRBV5-1	TRBD1	few	18	TRBJ2-7	TGCGCCAGCAGCTTGGTTCCTTCGGGGACAGGGGGCATGGTCGAGCAGTACTTC	CASSLVPSGTGGMVEQYF
TRBV7-2	TRBD2	-	15	TRBJ2-5	TGTGCCAGCAGCTTGGCGGGAGGGTACCAAGAGACCCAGTACTTC	CASSLAGGYQETQYF
TRBV7-9	-	few	13	TRBJ2-4	TGTGCCAGCAGCCCTACCCCGACCGGTCTTCAGTACTTC	CASSPTPTGLQYF
TRBV20-1	TRBD1	few	14	TRBJ2-7	TGCAGTGCTCGCCGGGACAGGGTGCCGTACGAGCAGTACTTC	CSARRDRVPYEQYF
TRBV20-1	-	few	12	TRBJ2-2	TGCAGTGCTAGAGGGGTAACCGGGGAGCTGTTTTTT	CSARGVTGELFF
TRBV28	-	-	15	TRBJ2-7	TGTGCCAGCAGAAAACCAGGACGGAGTTCCTACGAGCAGTACTTC	CASRKPGRSSYEQYF
TRBV11-2	-	few	16	TRBJ2-1	TGTGCCAGCAGCTTAGCTGTCGACCCCTCCTACAATGAGCAGTTCTTC	CASSLAVDPSYNEQFF
TRBV20-1	-	few	15	TRBJ2-7	TGCAGTGCTAGGATGTTGGCGAGGCGTAACGACGAGCAGTACTTC	CSARMLARRNDEQYF
TRBV4-2	-	-	15	TRBJ1-4	TGTGCCAGCAGCCAAGAAGTCTATTCCCATGAAAAACTGTTTTTT	CASSQEVYSHEKLFF
TRBV28	-	many	15	TRBJ2-1	TGTGCCAGCAGTTTATTAGCCAACTCCTACAATGAGCAGTTCTTC	CASSLLANSYNEQFF
TRBV20-1	TRBD2	-	16	TRBJ2-1	TGCAGTGCCCCTCCGGCGACTAGCGGCTCCTACAATGAGCAGTTCTTC	CSAPPATSGSYNEQFF